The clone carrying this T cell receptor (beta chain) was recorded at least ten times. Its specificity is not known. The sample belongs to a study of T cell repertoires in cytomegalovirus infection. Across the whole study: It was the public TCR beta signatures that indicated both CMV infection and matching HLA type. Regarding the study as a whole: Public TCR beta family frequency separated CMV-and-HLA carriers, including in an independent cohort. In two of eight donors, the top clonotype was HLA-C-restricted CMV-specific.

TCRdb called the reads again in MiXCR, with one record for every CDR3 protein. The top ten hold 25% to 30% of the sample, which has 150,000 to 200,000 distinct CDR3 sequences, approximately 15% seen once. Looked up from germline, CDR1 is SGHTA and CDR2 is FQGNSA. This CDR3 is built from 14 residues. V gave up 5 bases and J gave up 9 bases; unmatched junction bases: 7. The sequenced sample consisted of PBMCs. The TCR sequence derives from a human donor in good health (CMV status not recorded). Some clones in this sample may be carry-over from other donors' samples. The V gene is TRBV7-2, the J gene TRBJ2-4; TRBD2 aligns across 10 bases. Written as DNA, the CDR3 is TGTGCCAGCAGCAGCCTAGCGGGAGTACGCATTCAGTACTTC. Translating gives CASSSLAGVRIQYF. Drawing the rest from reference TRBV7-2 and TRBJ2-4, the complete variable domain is GAGVSQSPSNKVTEKGKDVELRCDPISGHTALYWYRQSLGQGLEFLIYFQGNSAPDKSGLPSDRFSAERTGGSVSTLTIQRTQQEDSAVYLCASSSLAGVRIQYFGAGTRLSVL.